The 16 T cell receptor beta chains below come from one sample, sequenced in a study of T-cell memory formation after mild COVID-19. One entry per CDR3 protein, called by TCRdb with MiXCR from the 5' RACE reads. In the table there are just under 550,000 distinct CDR3 sequences, around 21% of which are singletons. Sequenced material: PBMCs or a T cell subset sorted from them (not recorded which). The source of these receptors is an adult woman who had mild COVID-19 (a few samples of this study predate the infection). Cell type and time point are not known.

The sample holds a few counts of this clonotype. The CDR3 nucleotides are TGTGCCAGCAGCACTCAGGGGGCGCAAGGGGCCAACGTCCTGACTTTC. Its translation: CASSTQGAQGANVLTF. J is TRBJ2-6 and V is TRBV7-2; TRBD1 matches 8 bases. The germline V gene encodes CDR1 SGHTA and CDR2 FQGNSA. The CDR3 contains 16 residues. After removal of 5 bases from V and 4 bases from J, the junction contained 7 bases not matched to a gene.

This clonotype was counted between two and nine times. V gene TRBV5-1 combines with J gene TRBJ2-1; 8 nucleotides agree with TRBD2. The ends lost 4 bases at V and 7 bases at J; junction bases unmatched: 10. Germline CDR1 reads SGHRS; CDR2 reads YFSETQ. CDR3 length: 15 amino acids. CDR3 nucleotide sequence: TGCGCCAGCAGCCCCACGGGGGTAGCGGGGAATGAGCAGTTCTTC. Its protein product is CASSPTGVAGNEQFF. The entire variable domain, with the rest obtained from reference TRBV5-1 and TRBJ2-1, is as follows: KAGVTQTPRYLIKTRGQQVTLSCSPISGHRSVSWYQQTPGQGLQFLFEYFSETQRNKGNFPGRFSGRQFSNSRSEMNVSTLELGDSALYLCASSPTGVAGNEQFFGPGTRLTVL.

This clonotype occurred a few times. This sequence joins TRBV7-8 and TRBJ2-2, with TRBD1 as a possible D gene (6 bases). The CDR3 covers 14 residues. The V end lost 5 bases, the J end lost 5 bases, and 12 bases lay between the germline ends. Germline values: CDR1 SGHVS, CDR2 FQNEAQ. The CDR3 reads CASSGYRVTGELFF. CDR3 DNA: TGTGCCAGCAGCGGGTACAGGGTGACCGGGGAGCTGTTTTTT.

The table lists this clonotype with a few counts. This chain joins TRBV29-1 and TRBJ1-1, with 7 bases fitting TRBD1. Per the germline V gene, CDR1 is SQVTM and CDR2 is ANQGSEA. Trimming took 7 bases from V and 3 from J; bases not matched to a gene: 2. This CDR3 contains 11 residues. The CDR3 loop reads CSGQGDTEAFF. The CDR3 DNA reads as TGCAGCGGACAGGGCGACACTGAAGCTTTCTTT.

This chain connects TRBV7-3 to TRBJ2-1; 8 nucleotides agree with TRBD2. J was trimmed by 2 bases and V by 4 bases; bases with no gene match: 4. Germline assignment: CDR1 SGHTA and CDR2 FQGTGA. The CDR3 has 15 residues. The chain's CDR3 is CASSSTSVPYNEQFF. DNA for the CDR3: TGTGCCAGCAGCTCGACTAGCGTACCCTACAATGAGCAGTTCTTC.

This clonotype has more than one count but fewer than ten. V gene TRBV4-2 combines with J gene TRBJ2-1; no clear D. V lost 2 bases, J lost 2 bases, and 10 bases lay in between. CDR1 and CDR2 from the germline V gene are LGHNA and YNFKEQ. CDR3 length equals 15 residues. The CDR3 DNA reads as TGTGCCAGCAGCCAAACGAGGCTACCCTACAATGAGCAGTTCTTC. Protein sequence: CASSQTRLPYNEQFF.

This sequence joins TRBV6-5 and TRBJ2-2; the D is unclear. CDR3 length equals 14 residues. Germline V gene data show CDR1 as MNHEY and CDR2 as SVGAGI. With 8 bases removed from V and 4 bases from J, the gap between germline ends came to 14 bases. The CDR3 region has the DNA TGTGCCAGCTTCGGGTTATCGGGCACCGGGGAGCTGTTTTTT. The encoded protein is CASFGLSGTGELFF.

This clonotype was seen only a few times. V is TRBV6-2 or TRBV6-3 and J is TRBJ1-1; 11 bases are shared with TRBD1. The CDR3 is 15 residues long. Per germline, CDR1 MNHEY and CDR2 SVGEGT. V gave up 4 bases and J gave up 7 bases; unmatched junction bases: 8. CDR3 region: CASSSRRTGGNEAFF. The CDR3 nucleotides read TGTGCCAGCAGTTCTCGTCGGACAGGGGGCAATGAAGCTTTCTTT.

The J gene is TRBJ2-3, the V gene TRBV29-1; TRBD2 might be the D (6 bases). The germline V gene encodes CDR1 SQVTM and CDR2 ANQGSEA. Trimming removed 5 bases at V and 1 base at J, with 22 bases between. The CDR3 contains 17 residues. CDR3: CSVPSSVRWGGTDTQYF. CDR3 nucleotide sequence: TGCAGCGTTCCCTCCTCCGTTCGGTGGGGGGGCACAGATACGCAGTATTTT.

This clonotype was recorded a few times. The chain uses TRBV19 and TRBJ2-7; possibly TRBD1 or TRBD2 for D (5 bases each). V was pared by 3 bases and J by 6 bases, with 12 bases between. Germline CDR1 and CDR2: LNHDA and SQIVND (reference sequence). The CDR3 contains 13 residues. The CDR3 loop reads CASSILSGSEQYF. DNA of the CDR3: TGTGCCAGTAGTATTCTTTCAGGGAGCGAGCAGTACTTC. Using reference TRBV19 and TRBJ2-7 for the parts outside the CDR3, the full variable domain is DGGITQSPKYLFRKEGQNVTLSCEQNLNHDAMYWYRQDPGQGLRLIYYSQIVNDFQKGDIAEGYSVSREKKESFPLTVTSAQKNPTAFYLCASSILSGSEQYFGPGTRLTVT.

The sample holds a few counts of this clonotype. This chain joins TRBV6-4 and TRBJ2-5; 8 nucleotides line up with TRBD2. The CDR3 is made up of 13 amino acids. V gave up 7 bases and J gave up 2 bases; unmatched junction bases: 3. Germline loops: CDR1 MRHNA, CDR2 SNTAGT. CDR3 nucleotide sequence: TGTGCCAGCAAGGCGGGGGGACAAGAGACCCAGTACTTC. It translates to CASKAGGQETQYF.

This CDR3 is CASSPVVSIEQYF. The CDR3 DNA is TGTGCCAGCTCACCGGTAGTTTCGATCGAGCAGTACTTC. The rearrangement joins TRBV18 to TRBJ2-7; D gene unclear. This CDR3 is 13 amino acids long. CDR1 is KGHSH, CDR2 LQKENI, per germline. V was shortened by 3 bases and J by 6 bases, with 12 bases between the two germline ends.

In this sample, this clonotype turned up a few times. This chain connects TRBV6-2 or TRBV6-3 to TRBJ2-7; 10 nucleotides line up with TRBD1. CDR1 and CDR2 (germline): MNHEY, SVGEGT. V dropped 6 bases and J dropped 7; count of bases not matched to a gene: 9. The CDR3 runs to 14 residues. CDR3 residues: CASRPGTGVGEQYF. CDR3 in DNA: TGTGCCAGCAGACCCGGGACAGGGGTGGGTGAGCAGTACTTC.

The chain is built from TRBV12-5 and TRBJ1-1; D remains ambiguous. This CDR3 is built from 13 residues. Trimming left V 2 bases short and J 4 bases short, with 8 bases between. Germline V lookup: CDR1 LGHNT, CDR2 FRNRAP. Here the CDR3 reads CASGLSSGTEAFF. The CDR3 bases are TGTGCTAGTGGTTTGTCGTCGGGCACTGAAGCTTTCTTT.

This clonotype was observed a few times. The gene calls are TRBV4-1 and TRBJ2-1, with 8 nucleotides matching TRBD2. The V gene's germline CDR1 is MGHRA and CDR2 YSYEKL. The CDR3 has 15 residues. The J segment lost 7 bases and the V segment lost 6 bases, leaving 11 bases of the junction unmatched. The CDR3 region has the DNA TGCGCCAGCAGAAGTTCCGGACTAGCACCGAATGAGCAGTTCTTC. This sequence encodes CASRSSGLAPNEQFF.

The CDR3 region has the DNA TGTGCCTGGAGTGTAGAAAGGAGTGGTCAGCCCCAGCATTTT. Translated, it gives CAWSVERSGQPQHF. The rearrangement links TRBV30 to TRBJ1-5, with D unresolved. V lost 0 bases, J lost 6 bases, and 12 bases lay in between. Looked up from germline, CDR1 is GTSNPN and CDR2 is SVGIG (reference sequence). The CDR3 runs to 14 residues.